The 13 T cell receptor beta chains listed next were all sequenced from one sample in a study of T-cell memory formation after mild COVID-19. TCRdb reprocessed the 5' RACE reads with MiXCR, giving one entry per CDR3 protein. Here the sample spans fewer than 200,000 distinct CDR3 sequences, around a sixth being singletons. The source material was PBMCs or a T cell subset sorted from them (not recorded which). These receptors were taken from a man aged 18 to 29 who had mild COVID-19 (a few samples of this study predate the infection). Cell type and time point are not known.

This clonotype was picked up a small number of times. The chain is built from TRBV7-8 and TRBJ2-1, with 9 bases matching TRBD2. Germline V CDR1 and CDR2: SGHVS, FQNEAQ. The CDR3 is 14 residues long. Trimming took 9 bases from V and 3 from J; bases not matched to a gene: 6. Written as DNA, the CDR3 is TGTGCCAGTTCAGGACTAGCGAGCTACAATGAGCAGTTCTTC. Residues: CASSGLASYNEQFF.

This clonotype was detected only a few times. This chain joins TRBV5-1 and TRBJ2-5; TRBD2 might be the D (6 bases). This CDR3 has 16 residues. Germline V lookup: CDR1 SGHRS, CDR2 YFSETQ. V was shortened by 5 bases and J by 2 bases, with 19 bases between the two germline ends. CDR3 DNA sequence: TGCGCCAGCAGTTTCACCCTACTAGCACAGCAAGAGACCCAGTACTTC. As protein: CASSFTLLAQQETQYF.

The rearrangement joins TRBV10-3 to TRBJ1-3; no clear D gene. This CDR3 has 13 amino acids. Trimming pared 10 bases from V and 7 bases from J, leaving 17 bases between. Per germline, CDR1 ENHRY and CDR2 SYGVKD. The CDR3 sequence: CATRPRIGNTIYF. The CDR3 DNA reads as TGTGCCACCCGCCCAAGAATCGGGAACACCATATATTTT.

This clonotype was counted only a few times. The V call is TRBV7-2, the J call TRBJ2-5; 7 bases are shared with TRBD1. Germline lookup yields CDR1 SGHTA and CDR2 FQGNSA. The CDR3 is 16 amino acids. V trimming: 4 bases; J trimming: 2 bases; junction bases outside the gene matches: 10. The CDR3 spells CASSWGPGRGQETQYF. Written as DNA, the CDR3 is TGTGCCAGCAGCTGGGGTCCGGGCAGGGGGCAAGAGACCCAGTACTTC.

The chain has TRBV20-1 and TRBJ2-5; 8 bases map to TRBD2. V lost 5 bases to trimming and J lost 7 bases; unmatched junction nucleotides: 9. This CDR3 has 13 residues. CDR1 is DFQATT, CDR2 SNEGSKA, per germline (reference sequence). CDR3 loop: CSALTGLAGTQYF. Here the CDR3 DNA reads TGCAGTGCTCTCACTGGACTAGCAGGGACCCAGTACTTC.

This clonotype was seen repeatedly, ten times or more. V is TRBV7-2 and J is TRBJ1-2; D gene ambiguous. The V and J ends lost 1 base and 7 bases respectively, with 7 bases between them. The CDR3 totals 12 residues. CDR1 is SGHTA, CDR2 FQGNSA, per germline. CDR3 residues: CASSLDDVGYTF. As DNA, the CDR3 is TGTGCCAGCAGCTTAGATGACGTTGGCTACACCTTC.

This clonotype was recorded many times. The chain links TRBV7-3 to TRBJ2-2; D perhaps matches TRBD1 (5 bases). V lost 5 bases and J lost 0, with 13 bases in between. The CDR3 has 16 amino acids. Germline CDR1 SGHTA, CDR2 FQGTGA. This chain's CDR3 is CASSPFTTANTGELFF. Written as DNA, the CDR3 is TGTGCCAGCAGCCCCTTTACGACAGCGAACACCGGGGAGCTGTTTTTT. The whole variable domain, remainder taken from reference TRBV7-3 and TRBJ2-2, is GAGVSQTPSNKVTEKGKYVELRCDPISGHTALYWYRQSLGQGPEFLIYFQGTGAADDSGLPNDRFFAVRPEGSVSTLKIQRTERGDSAVYLCASSPFTTANTGELFFGEGSRLTVL.

The chain couples TRBV12-3 or TRBV12-4 to TRBJ2-1, with D hard to call. CDR3 length: 12 amino acids. V was cut by 3 bases and J by 9 bases, with 9 bases left in between. CDR3 amino acids: CASSFVVAEQFF. The DNA for the CDR3 is TGTGCCAGCAGTTTCGTCGTGGCTGAGCAGTTCTTC.

This rearrangement joins TRBV5-1 to TRBJ2-5; TRBD1 is a possible D gene (5 bases). In germline, CDR1 is SGHRS, CDR2 YFSETQ. This CDR3 comprises 14 residues. The V end was cut by 4 bases, the J end by 1 base, with 11 bases between. The CDR3 coding sequence is TGCGCCAGCAGCCGGATAGACAGCCAAGAGACCCAGTACTTC. It translates to CASSRIDSQETQYF.

The chain recombines TRBV2 with TRBJ2-5; D is undetermined. Germline assignment: CDR1 SNHLY and CDR2 FYNNEI. The CDR3 is made up of 14 amino acids. Trimming stripped 0 bases from V and 5 bases from J, with 10 bases between. For the CDR3, the DNA is TGTGCCAGCAGTGAAGCGTCAAGGTTGGAGACCCAGTACTTC. Protein sequence: CASSEASRLETQYF.

This clonotype was observed many times. The CDR3 sequence is CASSQLSISYNEQFF. The CDR3 DNA follows: TGTGCCAGCAGCCAACTCTCCATATCCTACAATGAGCAGTTCTTC. The chain is built from TRBV14 and TRBJ2-1; D gene ambiguous. Trimming stripped 2 bases from V and 1 base from J, with 9 bases between. Germline CDR1 SGHDN, CDR2 FVKESK. The CDR3 consists of 15 residues.

This clonotype was seen a handful of times. The chain combines TRBV7-8 with TRBJ2-3; D gene ambiguous. CDR1 is SGHVS, CDR2 FQNEAQ, per germline. The V gene lost 0 bases and the J gene lost 6 bases, with 4 bases spanning the gap. CDR3 length: 12 residues. The CDR3 region is CASSLARDTQYF. CDR3 bases: TGTGCCAGCAGCTTAGCCAGGGATACGCAGTATTTT.

There are many counts of this clonotype. The rearrangement uses TRBV20-1 and TRBJ2-2; D ambiguous. Between the trimmed V and J ends, which lost 1 base and 2 bases, there was a span of 5 bases. CDR1 is DFQATT and CDR2 is SNEGSKA in the germline V gene (reference sequence). The CDR3 runs 13 residues. Here the CDR3 reads CSARVINTGELFF. The CDR3 nucleotides read TGCAGTGCTAGAGTTATAAACACCGGGGAGCTGTTTTTT.